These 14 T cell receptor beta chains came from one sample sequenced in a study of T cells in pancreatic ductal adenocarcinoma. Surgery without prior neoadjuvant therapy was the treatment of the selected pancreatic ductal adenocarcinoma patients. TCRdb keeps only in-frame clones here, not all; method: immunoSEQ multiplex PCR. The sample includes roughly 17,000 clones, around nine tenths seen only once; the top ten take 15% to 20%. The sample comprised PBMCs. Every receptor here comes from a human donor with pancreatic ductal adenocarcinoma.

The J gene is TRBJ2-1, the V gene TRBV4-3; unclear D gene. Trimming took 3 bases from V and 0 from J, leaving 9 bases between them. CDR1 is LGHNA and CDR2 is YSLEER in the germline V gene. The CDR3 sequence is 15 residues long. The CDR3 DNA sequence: TGCGCCAGCAGCCAGGAACATAGCTCCTACAATGAGCAGTTCTTC. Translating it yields CASSQEHSSYNEQFF.

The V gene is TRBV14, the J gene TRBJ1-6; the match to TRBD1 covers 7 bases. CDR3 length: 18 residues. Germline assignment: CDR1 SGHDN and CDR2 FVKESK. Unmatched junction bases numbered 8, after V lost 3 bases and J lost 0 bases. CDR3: CASSHRTQGGSYNSPLHF. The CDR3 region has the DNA TGTGCCAGCAGCCATCGCACGCAGGGGGGCTCCTATAATTCACCCCTCCACTTT.

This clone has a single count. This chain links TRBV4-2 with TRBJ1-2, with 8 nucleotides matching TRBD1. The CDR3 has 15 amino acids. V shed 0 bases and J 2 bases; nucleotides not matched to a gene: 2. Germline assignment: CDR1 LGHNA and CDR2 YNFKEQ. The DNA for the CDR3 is TGTGCCAGCAGCCAAGAGGGACAGGCAAACTATGGCTACACCTTC. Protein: CASSQEGQANYGYTF.

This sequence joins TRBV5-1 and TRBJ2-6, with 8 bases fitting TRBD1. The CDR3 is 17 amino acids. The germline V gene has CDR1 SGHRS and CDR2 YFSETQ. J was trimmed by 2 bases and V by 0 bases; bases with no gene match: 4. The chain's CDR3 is CASSLVAGGAGANVLTF. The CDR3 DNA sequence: TGCGCCAGCAGCTTGGTGGCAGGGGGCGCTGGGGCCAACGTCCTGACTTTC.

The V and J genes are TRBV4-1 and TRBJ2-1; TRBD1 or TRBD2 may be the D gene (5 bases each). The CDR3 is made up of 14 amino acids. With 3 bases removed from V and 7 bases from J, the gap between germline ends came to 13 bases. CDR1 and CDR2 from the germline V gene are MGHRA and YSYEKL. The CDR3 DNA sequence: TGCGCCAGCAGCCACCGGGACCCGATTAATGAGCAGTTCTTC. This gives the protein CASSHRDPINEQFF.

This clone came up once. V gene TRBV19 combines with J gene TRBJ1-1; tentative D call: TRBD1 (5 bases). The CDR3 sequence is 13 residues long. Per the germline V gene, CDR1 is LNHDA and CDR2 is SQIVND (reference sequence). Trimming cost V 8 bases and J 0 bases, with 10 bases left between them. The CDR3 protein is CASASRVNTEAFF. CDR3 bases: TGTGCCAGTGCATCCAGGGTGAACACTGAAGCTTTCTTT.

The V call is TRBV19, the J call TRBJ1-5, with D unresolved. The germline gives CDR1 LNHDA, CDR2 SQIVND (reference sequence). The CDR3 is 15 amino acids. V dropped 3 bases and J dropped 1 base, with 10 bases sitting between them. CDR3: CASSITRVSNQPQHF. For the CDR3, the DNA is TGTGCCAGTAGTATCACCCGTGTGAGCAATCAGCCCCAGCATTTT. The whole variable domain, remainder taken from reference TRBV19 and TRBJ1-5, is DGGITQSPKYLFRKEGQNVTLSCEQNLNHDAMYWYRQDPGQGLRLIYYSQIVNDFQKGDIAEGYSVSREKKESFPLTVTSAQKNPTAFYLCASSITRVSNQPQHFGDGTRLSIL.

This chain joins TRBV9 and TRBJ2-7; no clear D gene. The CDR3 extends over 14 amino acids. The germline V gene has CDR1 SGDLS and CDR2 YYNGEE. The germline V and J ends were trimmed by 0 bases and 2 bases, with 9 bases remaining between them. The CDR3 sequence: CASSVGGDTYEQYF. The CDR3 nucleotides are TGTGCCAGCAGCGTAGGTGGAGATACCTACGAGCAGTACTTC. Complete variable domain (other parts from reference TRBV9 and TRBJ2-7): DSGVTQTPKHLITATGQRVTLRCSPRSGDLSVYWYQQSLDQGLQFLIQYYNGEERAKGNILERFSAQQFPDLHSELNLSSLELGDSALYFCASSVGGDTYEQYFGPGTRLTVT.

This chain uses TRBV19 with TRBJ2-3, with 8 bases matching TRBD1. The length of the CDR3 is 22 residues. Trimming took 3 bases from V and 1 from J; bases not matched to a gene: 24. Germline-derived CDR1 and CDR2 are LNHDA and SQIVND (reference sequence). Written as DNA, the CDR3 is TGTGCCAGTAGTATCTTTAAACCTCGGGGCAGGGGGCTCCTTCGGGGCACAGATACGCAGTATTTT. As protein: CASSIFKPRGRGLLRGTDTQYF.

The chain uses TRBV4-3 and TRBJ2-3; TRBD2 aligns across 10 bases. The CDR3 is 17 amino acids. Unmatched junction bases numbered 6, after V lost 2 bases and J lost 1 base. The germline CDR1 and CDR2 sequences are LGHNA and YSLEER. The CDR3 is CASSQKRGGKGTDTQYF. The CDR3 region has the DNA TGCGCCAGCAGCCAAAAGCGGGGGGGCAAGGGCACAGATACGCAGTATTTT.

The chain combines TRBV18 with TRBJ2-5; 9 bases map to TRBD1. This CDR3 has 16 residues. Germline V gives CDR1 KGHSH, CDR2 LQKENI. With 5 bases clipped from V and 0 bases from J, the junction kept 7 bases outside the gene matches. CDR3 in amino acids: CASSDGQGLYQETQYF. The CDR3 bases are TGTGCCAGCTCAGACGGACAGGGGCTGTACCAAGAGACCCAGTACTTC.

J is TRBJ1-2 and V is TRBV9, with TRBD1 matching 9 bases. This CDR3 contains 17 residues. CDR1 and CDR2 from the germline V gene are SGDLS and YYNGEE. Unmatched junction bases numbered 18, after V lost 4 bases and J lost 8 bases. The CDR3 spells CASSPTGQGDGARGYTF. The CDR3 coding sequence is TGTGCCAGCAGCCCGACGGGACAGGGTGACGGGGCCCGCGGCTACACCTTC.

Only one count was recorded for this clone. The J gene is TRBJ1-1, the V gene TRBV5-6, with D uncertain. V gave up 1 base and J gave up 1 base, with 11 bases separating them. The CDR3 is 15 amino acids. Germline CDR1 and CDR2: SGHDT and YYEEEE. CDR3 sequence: CASSLSYSWNTEAFF. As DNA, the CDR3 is TGTGCCAGCAGCTTGTCGTACAGTTGGAACACTGAAGCTTTCTTT.

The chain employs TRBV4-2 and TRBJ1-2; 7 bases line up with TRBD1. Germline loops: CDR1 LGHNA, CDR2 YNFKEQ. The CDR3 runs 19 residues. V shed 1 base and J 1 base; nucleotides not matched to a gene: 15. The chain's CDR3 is CASSQGARGPNRGNYGYTF. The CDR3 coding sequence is TGTGCCAGCAGCCAAGGCGCCCGAGGGCCGAACAGGGGTAACTATGGCTACACCTTC.